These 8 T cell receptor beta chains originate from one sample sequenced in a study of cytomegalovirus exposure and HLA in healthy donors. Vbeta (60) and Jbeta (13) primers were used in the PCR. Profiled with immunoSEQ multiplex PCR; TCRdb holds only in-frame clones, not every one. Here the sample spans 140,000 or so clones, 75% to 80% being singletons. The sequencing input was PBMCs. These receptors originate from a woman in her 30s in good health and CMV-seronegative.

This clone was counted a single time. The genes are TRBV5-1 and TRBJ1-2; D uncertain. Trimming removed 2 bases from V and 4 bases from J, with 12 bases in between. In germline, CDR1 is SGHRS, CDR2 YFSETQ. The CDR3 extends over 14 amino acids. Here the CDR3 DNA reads TGCGCCAGCAGCTTACTGATGGCGGGCTATGGCTACACCTTC. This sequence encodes CASSLLMAGYGYTF.

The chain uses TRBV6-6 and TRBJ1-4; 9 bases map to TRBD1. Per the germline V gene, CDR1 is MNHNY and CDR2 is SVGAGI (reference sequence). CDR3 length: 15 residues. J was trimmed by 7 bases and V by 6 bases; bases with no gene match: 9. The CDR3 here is CASRPLGQGGEKLFF. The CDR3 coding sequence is TGTGCCAGCAGACCCTTGGGACAGGGCGGTGAAAAACTGTTTTTT.

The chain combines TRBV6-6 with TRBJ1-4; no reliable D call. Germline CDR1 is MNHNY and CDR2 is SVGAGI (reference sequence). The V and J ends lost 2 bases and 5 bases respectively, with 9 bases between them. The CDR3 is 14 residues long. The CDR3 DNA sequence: TGTGCCAGCAGTTACGGACTGGTGAATGAAAAACTGTTTTTT. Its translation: CASSYGLVNEKLFF.

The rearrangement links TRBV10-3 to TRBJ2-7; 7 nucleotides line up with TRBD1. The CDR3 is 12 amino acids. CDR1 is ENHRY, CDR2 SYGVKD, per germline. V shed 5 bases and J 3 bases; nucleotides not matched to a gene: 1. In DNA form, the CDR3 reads TGTGCCATCAGTACAGGGGTCTACGAGCAGTACTTC. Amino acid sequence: CAISTGVYEQYF.

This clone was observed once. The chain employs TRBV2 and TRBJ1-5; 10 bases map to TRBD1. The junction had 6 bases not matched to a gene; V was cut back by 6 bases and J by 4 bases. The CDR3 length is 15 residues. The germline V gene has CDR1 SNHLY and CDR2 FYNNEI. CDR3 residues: CASSTDRGRNQPQHF. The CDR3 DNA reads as TGTGCCAGCAGCACCGACAGGGGGCGTAATCAGCCCCAGCATTTT.

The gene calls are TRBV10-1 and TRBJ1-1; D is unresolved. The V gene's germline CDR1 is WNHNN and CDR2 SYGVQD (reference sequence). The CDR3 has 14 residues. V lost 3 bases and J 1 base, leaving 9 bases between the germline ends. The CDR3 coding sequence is TGCGCCAGCAGTGAATTTCCTCGGAACACTGAAGCTTTCTTT. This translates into CASSEFPRNTEAFF.

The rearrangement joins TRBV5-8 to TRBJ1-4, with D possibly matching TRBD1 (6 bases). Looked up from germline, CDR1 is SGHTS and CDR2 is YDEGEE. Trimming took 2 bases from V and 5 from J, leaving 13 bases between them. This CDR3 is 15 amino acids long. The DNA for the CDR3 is TGTGCCAGCAGCTTAAGGGGGTCTCAAAATGAAAAACTGTTTTTT. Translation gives CASSLRGSQNEKLFF.

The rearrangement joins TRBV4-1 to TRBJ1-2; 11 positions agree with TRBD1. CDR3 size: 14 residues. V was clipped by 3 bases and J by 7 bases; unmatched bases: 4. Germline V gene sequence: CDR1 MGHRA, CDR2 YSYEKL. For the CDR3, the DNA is TGCGCCAGCAGCCACGGACAGGGGGCGACTGGCTACACCTTC. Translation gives CASSHGQGATGYTF.